This passage covers 10 T cell receptor beta chains from one sample sequenced in a study of PD-1 blockade in classical Hodgkin lymphoma. Every one of the patients relapsed after autologous stem cell transplantation (brentuximab vedotin exposure was variable). Measured with immunoSEQ multiplex PCR; TCRdb has only the in-frame clones, and not every one. In the table there are tens of thousands of clones, roughly nine tenths of which are singletons. Sequencing was performed on peripheral blood mononuclear cells (PBMCs), taken at baseline. The receptors here all came from a human donor with classical Hodgkin lymphoma.

The chain has TRBV7-3 and TRBJ1-3, with D uncertain. V was clipped by 1 base and J by 0 bases, with 10 bases between them. The CDR3 is 16 residues long. CDR1 SGHTA and CDR2 FQGTGA come from the germline V gene. DNA of the CDR3: TGTGCCAGCAGCTTAAAAGAGGTATCCTCTGGAAACACCATATATTTT. Protein sequence: CASSLKEVSSGNTIYF. Full variable domain (rest looked up from reference TRBV7-3 and TRBJ1-3): GAGVSQTPSNKVTEKGKYVELRCDPISGHTALYWYRQSLGQGPEFLIYFQGTGAADDSGLPNDRFFAVRPEGSVSTLKIQRTERGDSAVYLCASSLKEVSSGNTIYFGEGSWLTVV.

The chain joins TRBV30 to TRBJ1-1; tentatively, D is TRBD1 (6 bases). Germline-derived CDR1 and CDR2 are GTSNPN and SVGIG (reference sequence). Trimming stripped 4 bases from V and 0 bases from J, with 24 bases between. The CDR3 is 18 residues long. The DNA for the CDR3 is TGTGCCTGGAAGGGGGATGGGAATAACAGGGCCCTGAACACTGAAGCTTTCTTT. It codes for CAWKGDGNNRALNTEAFF.

This clone appeared a single time. V gene TRBV6-6 combines with J gene TRBJ1-4; no firm D call. Between the trimmed V and J ends, which lost 7 bases and 3 bases, there was a span of 12 bases. This CDR3 has 14 amino acids. Per germline, CDR1 MNHNY and CDR2 SVGAGI (reference sequence). CDR3 amino acids: CASKEEVANEKLFF. CDR3 in DNA: TGTGCCAGCAAGGAGGAGGTAGCTAATGAAAAACTGTTTTTT.

The V and J genes are TRBV5-6 and TRBJ1-1; D is ambiguous. The CDR3 has 15 amino acids. The V end lost 7 bases, the J end lost 0 bases, and 16 bases lay between the germline ends. Per germline, CDR1 SGHDT and CDR2 YYEEEE. CDR3 coding DNA: TGTGCCAGCTCTCGTTTACAGTTCATGAACACTGAAGCTTTCTTT. As protein: CASSRLQFMNTEAFF.

This clone was counted a single time. This chain joins TRBV10-2 and TRBJ1-1, with a weak D call TRBD1 (6 bases). The CDR3 is 11 amino acids. Trimming removed 7 bases at V and 8 bases at J, with 11 bases between. The V gene's germline CDR1 is WSHSY and CDR2 SAAADI. The CDR3 loop reads CASKKQGEAFF. CDR3 sequence (DNA): TGCGCCAGCAAAAAACAGGGCGAAGCTTTCTTT.

This chain links TRBV10-3 with TRBJ2-3, with TRBD2 matching 7 bases. This CDR3 is 15 amino acids long. The germline gives CDR1 ENHRY, CDR2 SYGVKD. J gave up 6 bases and V 3 bases, and 9 bases lay outside the gene matches. CDR3 DNA: TGTGCCATCAGTGATGGTCGGGGGGAGTTGGATACGCAGTATTTT. Its translation: CAISDGRGELDTQYF.

The chain is built from TRBV19 and TRBJ1-2; possibly TRBD1 for D (5 bases). In germline, CDR1 is LNHDA, CDR2 SQIVND (reference sequence). V was clipped by 4 bases and J by 8 bases, with 8 bases between them. The CDR3 runs 11 residues. CDR3: CASSSRQGYTF. CDR3 sequence (DNA): TGTGCCAGTAGTAGCCGACAGGGCTACACCTTC.

The chain has TRBV5-1 and TRBJ2-5; TRBD1 aligns across 11 bases. Germline V gene data show CDR1 as SGHRS and CDR2 as YFSETQ. CDR3 length equals 16 residues. V lost 1 base and J lost 5; bases outside the gene matches: 7. The CDR3 DNA reads TGCGCCAGCAGCTTGCATGGGACAGGGGGTTTGGAGACCCAGTACTTC. The encoded protein is CASSLHGTGGLETQYF.

J is TRBJ1-1 and V is TRBV5-6; weak D call: TRBD1 (5 bases). The length of the CDR3 is 16 residues. Germline CDR1 and CDR2: SGHDT and YYEEEE. The ends were cut back, 0 bases at V and 0 bases at J, with 12 bases in the middle. The DNA of the CDR3 is TGTGCCAGCAGCTTGGGAGGGCCGGGGGTGAACACTGAAGCTTTCTTT. Its translation: CASSLGGPGVNTEAFF.

The genes are TRBV6-5 and TRBJ2-2; 9 bases are a match to TRBD1. The ends lost 5 bases at V and 4 bases at J; junction bases unmatched: 2. The germline gives CDR1 MNHEY, CDR2 SVGAGI. The CDR3 spans 14 residues. DNA of the CDR3: TGTGCCAGCAGTAGGGACAGGGTCACCGGGGAGCTGTTTTTT. It encodes CASSRDRVTGELFF.